The text below deals with one T cell receptor beta chain. Because the CDR3 is missing its conserved closing phenylalanine or tryptophan, this is likely a read error. No DNA is shown, since the ends of the CDR3 on it are uncertain; the CDR3 is the one TCRdb lists. The CDR3 is made up of 14 amino acids, end residues included. Germline V lookup: CDR1 MNHNS, CDR2 SASEGT. MiXCR, run by TCRdb on the PCR reads, gives a single entry per CDR3 protein. The table shows about 16,000 distinct CDR3 sequences, with over 40% occurring only once. These data come from a study of tumor-infiltrating lymphocytes in oesophageal squamous cell carcinoma.

Material for sequencing was normal esophageal tissue next to the tumor. The chain is built from TRBV6-1 and TRBJ2-5; the listed D gene, TRBD1, was not tested against the DNA. This clonotype was sampled from a female donor with esophageal squamous cell carcinoma. The CDR3 spells CASSEARGGYTFGS.